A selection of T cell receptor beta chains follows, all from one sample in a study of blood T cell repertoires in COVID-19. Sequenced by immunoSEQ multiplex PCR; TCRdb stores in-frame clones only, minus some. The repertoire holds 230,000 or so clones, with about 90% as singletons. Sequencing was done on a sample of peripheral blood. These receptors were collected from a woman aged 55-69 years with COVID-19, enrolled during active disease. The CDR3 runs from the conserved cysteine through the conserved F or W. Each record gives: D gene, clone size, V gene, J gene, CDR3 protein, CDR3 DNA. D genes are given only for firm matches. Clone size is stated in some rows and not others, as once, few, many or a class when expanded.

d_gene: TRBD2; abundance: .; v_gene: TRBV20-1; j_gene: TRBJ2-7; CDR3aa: CSAPGGEEQYF; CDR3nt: TGCAGTGCTCCGGGGGGTGAGGAGCAGTACTTC
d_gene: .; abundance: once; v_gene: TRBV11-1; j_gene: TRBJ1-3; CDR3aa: CASSLSPETTIYF; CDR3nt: TGTGCCAGCAGCTTATCTCCAGAAACCACCATATATTTT
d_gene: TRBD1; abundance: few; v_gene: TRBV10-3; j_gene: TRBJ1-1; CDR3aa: CATKQGRNTEAFF; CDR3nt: TGTGCCACCAAACAGGGGCGAAACACTGAAGCTTTCTTT
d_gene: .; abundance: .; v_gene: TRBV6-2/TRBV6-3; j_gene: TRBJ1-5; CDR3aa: CASSYWGGPNQPQHF; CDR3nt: TGTGCCAGCAGTTACTGGGGGGGCCCCAATCAGCCCCAGCATTTT
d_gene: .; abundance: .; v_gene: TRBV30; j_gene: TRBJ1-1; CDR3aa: CAWSDFFSSVVNTEAFF; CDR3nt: TGTGCCTGGAGTGACTTTTTCTCCTCGGTCGTGAACACTGAAGCTTTCTTT
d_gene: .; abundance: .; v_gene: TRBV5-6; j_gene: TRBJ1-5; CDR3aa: CASSSTGAVPISNQPQHF; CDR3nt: TGTGCCAGCAGCTCCACGGGTGCAGTCCCGATTAGCAATCAGCCCCAGCATTTT
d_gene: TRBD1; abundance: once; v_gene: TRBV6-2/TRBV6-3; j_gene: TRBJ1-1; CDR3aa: CASSLRQGNTEAFF; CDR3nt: TGTGCCAGCAGTCTAAGACAGGGTAACACTGAAGCTTTCTTT
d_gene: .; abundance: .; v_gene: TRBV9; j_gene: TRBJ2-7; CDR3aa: CASSVGGRGVYEQYF; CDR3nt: TGTGCCAGCAGCGTAGGTGGCAGGGGGGTCTACGAGCAGTACTTC
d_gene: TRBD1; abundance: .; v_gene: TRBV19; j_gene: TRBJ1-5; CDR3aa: CASTQRTGTVNQPQHF; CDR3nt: TGTGCCAGTACCCAAAGGACAGGGACAGTAAATCAGCCCCAGCATTTT
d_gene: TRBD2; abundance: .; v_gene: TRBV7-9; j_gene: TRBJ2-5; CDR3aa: CASSLGSPSGGQETQYF; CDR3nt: TGTGCCAGCAGCTTAGGTTCGCCTAGCGGGGGGCAAGAGACCCAGTACTTC
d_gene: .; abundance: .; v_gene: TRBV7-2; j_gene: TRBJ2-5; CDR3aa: CASSLITGREEETQYF; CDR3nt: TGTGCCAGCAGCTTAATAACCGGCAGGGAGGAAGAGACCCAGTACTTC
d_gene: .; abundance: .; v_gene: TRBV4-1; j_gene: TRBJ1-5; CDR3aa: CASSQDAFDRVYSNQPQHF; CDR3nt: TGCGCCAGCAGCCAAGACGCGTTTGACAGAGTATATAGCAATCAGCCCCAGCATTTT
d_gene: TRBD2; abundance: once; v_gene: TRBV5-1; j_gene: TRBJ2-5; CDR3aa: CASSFWGGSQETQYF; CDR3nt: TGCGCCAGCAGCTTCTGGGGGGGGAGTCAAGAGACCCAGTACTTC
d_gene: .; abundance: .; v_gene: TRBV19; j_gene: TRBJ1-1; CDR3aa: CASSTSNRTPFIGDTEAFF; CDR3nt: TGTGCCAGTAGTACCTCAAATCGGACGCCTTTCATAGGGGACACTGAAGCTTTCTTT
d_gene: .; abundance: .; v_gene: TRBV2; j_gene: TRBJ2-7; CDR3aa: CAQHPPGAYEQYF; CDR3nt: TGTGCCCAGCATCCCCCAGGCGCCTACGAGCAGTACTTC
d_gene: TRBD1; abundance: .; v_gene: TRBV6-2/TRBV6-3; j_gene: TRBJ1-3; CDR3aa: CASSYLPWTGAKGNTIYF; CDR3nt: TGTGCCAGCAGTTACTTGCCCTGGACAGGGGCTAAGGGAAACACCATATATTTT
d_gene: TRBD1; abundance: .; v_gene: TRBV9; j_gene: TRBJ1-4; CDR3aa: CASSARDRGLEKLFF; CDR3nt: TGTGCCAGCAGCGCCCGGGACAGGGGGCTCGAAAAACTGTTTTTT
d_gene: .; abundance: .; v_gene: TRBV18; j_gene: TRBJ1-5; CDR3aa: CASSPSEANQPQHF; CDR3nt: TGTGCCAGCTCACCGTCTGAGGCAAATCAGCCCCAGCATTTT
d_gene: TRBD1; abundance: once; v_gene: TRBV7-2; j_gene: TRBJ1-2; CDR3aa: CASSVPGQGIYGYTF; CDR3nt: TGTGCCAGCAGCGTTCCGGGACAGGGAATCTATGGCTACACCTTC
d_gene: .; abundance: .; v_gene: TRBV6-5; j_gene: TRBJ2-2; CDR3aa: CASSSPRGGDTGELFF; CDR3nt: TGTGCCAGCAGTTCACCGCGGGGTGGAGACACCGGGGAGCTGTTTTTT
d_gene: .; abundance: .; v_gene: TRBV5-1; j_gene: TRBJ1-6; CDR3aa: CASSSGYNSPLHF; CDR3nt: TGCGCCAGCAGCTCCGGCTATAATTCACCCCTCCACTTT
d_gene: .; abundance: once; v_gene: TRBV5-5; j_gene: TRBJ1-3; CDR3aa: CASSLLTENSGNTIYF; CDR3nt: TGTGCCAGCAGCTTGTTAACTGAGAACTCTGGAAACACCATATATTTT
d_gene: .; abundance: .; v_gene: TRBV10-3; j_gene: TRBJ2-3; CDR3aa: CAISVTQAADTQYF; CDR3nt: TGTGCCATCAGTGTAACTCAAGCGGCAGATACGCAGTATTTT
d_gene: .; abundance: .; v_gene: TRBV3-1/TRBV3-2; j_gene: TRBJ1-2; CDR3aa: CASSQDYTGTYGYTF; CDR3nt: TGTGCCAGCAGCCAGGATTATACAGGGACCTATGGCTACACCTTC
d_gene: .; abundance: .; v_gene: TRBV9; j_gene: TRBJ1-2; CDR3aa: CASSDLDRNGYTF; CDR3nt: TGTGCCAGCAGCGACCTGGACAGAAATGGCTACACCTTC
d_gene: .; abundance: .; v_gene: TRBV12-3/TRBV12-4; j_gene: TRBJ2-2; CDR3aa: CASSFRSTGELFF; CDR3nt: TGTGCCAGCAGTTTTCGGTCCACCGGGGAGCTGTTTTTT
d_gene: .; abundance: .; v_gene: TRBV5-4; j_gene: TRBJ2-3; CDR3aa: CASSREQGLGGGVQYF; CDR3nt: TGTGCCAGCAGCCGGGAACAGGGTTTGGGGGGAGGGGTGCAGTATTTT
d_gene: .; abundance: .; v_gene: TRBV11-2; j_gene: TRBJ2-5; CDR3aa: CASSRRIKAETQYF; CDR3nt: TGTGCCAGCAGCCGGAGGATTAAGGCAGAGACCCAGTACTTC
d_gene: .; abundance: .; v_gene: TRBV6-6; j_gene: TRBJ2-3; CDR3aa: CASSSSLNTDTQYF; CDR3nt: TGTGCCAGCAGTTCCTCCCTTAACACAGATACGCAGTATTTT
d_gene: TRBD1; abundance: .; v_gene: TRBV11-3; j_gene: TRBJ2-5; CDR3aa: CASSPTGAQETQYF; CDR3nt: TGTGCCAGCAGCCCTACAGGGGCCCAAGAGACCCAGTACTTC
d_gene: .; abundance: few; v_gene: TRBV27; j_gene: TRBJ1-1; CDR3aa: CASSLRGTEAFF; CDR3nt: TGTGCCAGCAGTTTAAGGGGCACTGAAGCTTTCTTT
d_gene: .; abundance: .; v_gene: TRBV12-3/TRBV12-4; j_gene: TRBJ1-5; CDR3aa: CASSSGRVQPQHF; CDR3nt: TGTGCCAGCAGTTCTGGCAGGGTGCAGCCCCAGCATTTT
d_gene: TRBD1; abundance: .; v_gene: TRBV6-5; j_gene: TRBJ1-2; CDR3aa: CASSFRGVGYTF; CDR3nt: TGTGCCAGCAGTTTCAGGGGGGTCGGCTACACCTTC
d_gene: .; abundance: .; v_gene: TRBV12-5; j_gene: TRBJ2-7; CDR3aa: CASGLGAGGSYEQYF; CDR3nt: TGTGCTAGTGGTTTGGGAGCCGGGGGCTCCTACGAGCAGTACTTC
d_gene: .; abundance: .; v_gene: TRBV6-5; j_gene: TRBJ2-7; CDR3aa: CASSYSTLTYEQYF; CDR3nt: TGTGCCAGCAGTTACTCGACATTGACCTACGAGCAGTACTTC